What follows describes a single TCR beta chain. Its antigen is as yet unknown. Tens of thousands of T cell genomes (approximately 0.2 ug DNA) went into each sorted-subset replicate. TCRdb's table, derived via immunoSEQ multiplex PCR, lists solely in-frame clones and lacks some. The profile shows roughly 700,000 clones, around 91% of them singletons. This sample is part of a study of shared clonotypes between healthy human individuals. J lost 3 bases, V lost 2 bases, and 2 bases had no gene match. From germline, CDR1 is SGHTA and CDR2 FQGNSA. The length of the CDR3 is 17 residues. Study-wide results and limits: Naive CD4 clonotypes were shared across several donors at about 5%.

The sequenced sample was memory CD8+ T cells from PBMCs. This sample's subset: CD45RO+ cells pooled with CCR7-negative TemRA cells. The TCR comes from a young man in good health. Some clones in this sample may be carry-over from other donors' samples. The gene calls are TRBV7-2 and TRBJ2-3; 16 nucleotides line up with TRBD2. CDR3 region: CASSLRGLAGGTDTQYF. The CDR3 bases are TGTGCCAGCAGCTTACGGGGACTAGCGGGAGGGACAGATACGCAGTATTTT. The entire variable domain, with the rest obtained from reference TRBV7-2 and TRBJ2-3, is as follows: GAGVSQSPSNKVTEKGKDVELRCDPISGHTALYWYRQSLGQGLEFLIYFQGNSAPDKSGLPSDRFSAERTGGSVSTLTIQRTQQEDSAVYLCASSLRGLAGGTDTQYFGPGTRLTVL.